This T cell receptor (beta chain) was captured in a study of blood T cell repertoires in COVID-19. Study-level information: Acute-phase and convalescent COVID-19 samples originated in the United States, Italy and Spain. From T cells, B-cell-depleted T cells, or PBMCs came the material, which was cDNA or gDNA.

Trimming removed 3 bases from V and 10 bases from J, with 16 bases in between. The CDR3 is made up of 14 amino acids. Germline CDR1 reads MGHRA; CDR2 reads YSYEKL. Original methodology: It was from reference gene primer amplification that nucleated cell counts were estimated. Data came from immunoSEQ multiplex PCR; TCRdb stores just in-frame clones and leaves some out. V, J and clone size are those of that table, while D and trimming were read from the DNA. The table lists about 220,000 clones, 80% to 90% of them singletons. This TCR was sampled from a man in his fifties with active or convalescent COVID-19. The sample consisted of peripheral blood. The chain uses TRBV4-1 and TRBJ2-1; perhaps TRBD2 as D (6 bases). The DNA for the CDR3 is TGCGCCAGCAGCCAGGGAGGCGGGGCGGGCGAGCAGTTCTTC. Residues: CASSQGGGAGEQFF.